The subject of this entry is one T cell receptor (beta chain). The antigen is unknown. This CDR3 has 11 amino acids. V gave up 3 bases and J gave up 7 bases, with 7 bases separating them. Germline CDR1 is LNHDA and CDR2 is SQIVND (reference sequence). This sample is part of a study of cytomegalovirus exposure and HLA in healthy donors. General observations from the study: Highly shared variants forming one cluster were likely a sequencing artifact. TCR beta chains numbering under 200 were designated cytomegalovirus-associated.

Primers included in the PCR were 60 Vbeta and 13 Jbeta primers. Here immunoSEQ multiplex PCR was the method, and the copy in TCRdb shows in-frame clones only, minus some. The listing records 53,000 or so clones. This clonotype originated in a man aged 18 to 29 in good health and CMV-seropositive. The sequenced material came from PBMCs. The chain is built from TRBV19 and TRBJ2-7; tentatively, D is TRBD1 (5 bases). CDR3 amino acids: CASSMGQEQYF. The CDR3 bases are TGTGCCAGTAGTATGGGGCAGGAGCAGTACTTC.